One and the same sample provided the 8 T cell receptor beta chains below, sequenced in a study of persistence of HIV-infected CD4 T cells. Their antigens are not known. Cells were stimulated with overlapping HIV-1 Gag 15-mer peptides. CD40L-negative CD69-negative CD45RO-high memory CD4+ T cells were sorted as populations depleted of antigen-responding cells. The libraries were made with immunoSEQ version 4 in survey mode. This table comes from immunoSEQ multiplex PCR, and its TCRdb copy is limited to in-frame clones, with some not included. The sample yields tens of thousands of clones, 70% to 75% seen once. Sample: CD4+ T cells sorted from PBMCs after approximately 20-hour stimulation, taken from a patient who received antiretroviral therapy. Receptor source: an adult man with HIV who was CMV-seropositive.

The V and J genes are TRBV7-9 and TRBJ1-1; 8 nucleotides align to TRBD1. V shed 8 bases and J 5 bases; nucleotides not matched to a gene: 7. CDR1 SEHNR and CDR2 FQNEAQ come from the germline V gene (reference sequence). This CDR3 spans 13 amino acids. CDR3 in DNA: TGTGCCAGCGGCCAGGGGGCGGAAACTGAAGCTTTCTTT. It translates to CASGQGAETEAFF.

This chain links TRBV2 with TRBJ1-6; TRBD1 is a possible D gene (6 bases). Germline V lookup: CDR1 SNHLY, CDR2 FYNNEI. V lost 4 bases and J 7 bases, leaving 11 bases between the germline ends. The CDR3 runs to 14 residues. Here the CDR3 reads CASSVEQGNSPLHF. CDR3 DNA: TGTGCCAGCAGTGTAGAACAGGGAAATTCACCCCTCCACTTT.

V is TRBV29-1 and J is TRBJ1-2, with D possibly matching TRBD1 (6 bases). The CDR3 totals 12 residues. Per the germline V gene, CDR1 is SQVTM and CDR2 is ANQGSEA. V dropped 1 base and J dropped 5 bases, with 8 bases sitting between them. CDR3 DNA sequence: TGCAGCGTTGAAGTCAGGGGTTATGGCTACACCTTC. Amino acid sequence: CSVEVRGYGYTF.

The rearrangement links TRBV28 to TRBJ1-5; TRBD1 matches at 12 bases. Trimming at V came to 7 bases and at J to 2 bases, leaving 18 bases not matched to a gene. Germline CDR1 is MDHEN and CDR2 is SYDVKM. The CDR3 extends over 20 amino acids. CDR3 loop: CASNGAPGQGAKGGNQPQHF. In DNA, the CDR3 is TGTGCCAGCAATGGGGCTCCGGGACAGGGGGCTAAAGGGGGCAATCAGCCCCAGCATTTT.

The rearrangement links TRBV6-5 to TRBJ2-1, with TRBD2 matching 7 bases. The germline V gene encodes CDR1 MNHEY and CDR2 SVGAGI. V lost 0 bases to trimming and J lost 2 bases; unmatched junction nucleotides: 4. The CDR3 extends over 16 amino acids. This CDR3 is CASSYSTGLTYNEQFF. The CDR3 DNA follows: TGTGCCAGCAGTTACTCGACGGGACTAACCTACAATGAGCAGTTCTTC.

V is TRBV5-1 and J is TRBJ1-1; 9 bases are shared with TRBD1. The germline CDR1 and CDR2 sequences are SGHRS and YFSETQ. V was pared by 3 bases and J by 0 bases, with 6 bases of the junction left unmatched. This CDR3 contains 16 residues. The CDR3 loop reads CASSSGQGRMNTEAFF. CDR3 nucleotides: TGCGCCAGCAGCTCAGGACAGGGGCGGATGAACACTGAAGCTTTCTTT.

In this sample, this clone turned up once. The chain carries TRBV24-1 and TRBJ1-1; D is ambiguous. Trimming left V 0 bases short and J 1 base short, with 2 bases between. There are 13 residues in the CDR3. CDR1 is KGHDR and CDR2 is SFDVKD in the germline V gene. The CDR3 loop reads CATSDLKNTEAFF. The DNA of the CDR3 is TGTGCCACCAGTGATTTGAAGAACACTGAAGCTTTCTTT.

This clone was observed once. Here the CDR3 reads CSVRDSTDTQYF. DNA of the CDR3: TGCAGCGTACGGGACAGCACAGATACGCAGTATTTT. The chain carries TRBV29-1 and TRBJ2-3; D is possibly TRBD1 or TRBD2 (5 bases each). This CDR3 has 12 amino acids. V was shortened by 6 bases and J by 0 bases, with 7 bases between the two germline ends. From germline, CDR1 is SQVTM and CDR2 ANQGSEA.